This TCR beta chain originates from a study of blood T cell repertoires in COVID-19. In the study overall: PBMCs, B-cell-depleted T cells, or T cells provided the cDNA or gDNA that made up the material.

There are 17 residues in the CDR3. Germline loops: CDR1 SGHDT, CDR2 YYEEEE. Losses at the gene ends were 3 bases for V and 4 bases for J; bases not matched to a gene: 5. Original handling: Quantification of nucleated cells was approximated via reference gene primer amplification. This table comes from immunoSEQ multiplex PCR, and its TCRdb copy is limited to in-frame clones, with some not included. The V and J calls and the clone size are those of that table, but D and trimming were determined from the DNA. The sample holds approximately 280,000 clones; around 89% are singletons and the top ten take approximately 4.3%.

The rearrangement joins TRBV5-6 to TRBJ1-6; TRBD1 aligns across 12 bases. Sequencing was performed on peripheral blood. The receptor comes from a man in his forties with acute or convalescent COVID-19. The CDR3 reads CASSWGTGGVYNSPLHF. The DNA for the CDR3 is TGTGCCAGCAGCTGGGGGACAGGGGGCGTATATAATTCACCCCTCCACTTT.